Listed below are T cell receptor beta chains from one sample, sequenced in a study of cytomegalovirus exposure and HLA in healthy donors. Sequencing used immunoSEQ multiplex PCR; TCRdb keeps in-frame clones, though not all of them. The repertoire holds approximately 160,000 clones, with 75% to 85% as singletons. Sequenced sample: PBMCs. The source is a woman aged 30 to 39 in good health and CMV-seropositive. Both conserved end residues are part of each CDR3. D genes are given only for firm matches. Rows may omit the clone size; those that give it use once, few, many or a size class.

clone_size d_call j_call v_call cdr3_nt cdr3_aa
. TRBD1 TRBJ1-2 TRBV5-1 TGCGCCAGCAGCTGGACAGGAAATGGCTACACCTTC CASSWTGNGYTF
. . TRBJ1-2 TRBV7-9 TGTGCCAGCAGTCCCTTTACCCAGGGTGGGAATGGCTACACCTTC CASSPFTQGGNGYTF
few TRBD1 TRBJ1-2 TRBV6-6 TGTGCCAGCAGTTACTCAACAGGGGGCTATGGCTACACCTTC CASSYSTGGYGYTF
once . TRBJ2-7 TRBV19 TGTGCCAGTAGCCGGGTGGCGGGCGAGTCCTACGAGCAGTACTTC CASSRVAGESYEQYF
. . TRBJ2-5 TRBV11-3 TGTGCCAGCAGCTCCTCAGGTTTACGGGAGACCCAGTACTTC CASSSSGLRETQYF
. TRBD2 TRBJ2-2 TRBV27 TGTGCCAGCAGTTCTAGCGGGAGTTACACCGGGGAGCTGTTTTTT CASSSSGSYTGELFF
. TRBD2 TRBJ2-2 TRBV18 TGTGCCAGCTCGCCCCGGATGCAGCGGGGGGATTCCGGGGAGCTGTTTTTT CASSPRMQRGDSGELFF
. TRBD1 TRBJ1-5 TRBV5-6 TGTGCCAGCAGCTTTGGGACAGGTCTCAATCAGCCCCAGCATTTT CASSFGTGLNQPQHF
. . TRBJ2-7 TRBV28 TGTGCCAGCGGACTCGTACTTTCCTCCTACGAGCAGTACTTC CASGLVLSSYEQYF
. TRBD1 TRBJ2-7 TRBV4-1 TGCGCCAGCAGCCAAGGGCCCGGGACAGGATTCCACGAGCAGTACTTC CASSQGPGTGFHEQYF
. TRBD2 TRBJ2-7 TRBV28 TGTGCGGGGGGGGAGGGAGGCGAGCAGTACTTC CAGGEGGEQYF
. . TRBJ2-5 TRBV14 TGTGCCAGCAGCCAAGTGTCTGTTCGGGAGACCCAGTACTTC CASSQVSVRETQYF
few . TRBJ2-5 TRBV25-1 TGTGCCAGCAGTGACGCGGACTACCAAGAGACCCAGTACTTC CASSDADYQETQYF
. TRBD2 TRBJ2-1 TRBV27 TGTGCCAGCAGTTCCCTAGCTCGTGGGAGGGTAAACAATGAGCAGTTCTTC CASSSLARGRVNNEQFF